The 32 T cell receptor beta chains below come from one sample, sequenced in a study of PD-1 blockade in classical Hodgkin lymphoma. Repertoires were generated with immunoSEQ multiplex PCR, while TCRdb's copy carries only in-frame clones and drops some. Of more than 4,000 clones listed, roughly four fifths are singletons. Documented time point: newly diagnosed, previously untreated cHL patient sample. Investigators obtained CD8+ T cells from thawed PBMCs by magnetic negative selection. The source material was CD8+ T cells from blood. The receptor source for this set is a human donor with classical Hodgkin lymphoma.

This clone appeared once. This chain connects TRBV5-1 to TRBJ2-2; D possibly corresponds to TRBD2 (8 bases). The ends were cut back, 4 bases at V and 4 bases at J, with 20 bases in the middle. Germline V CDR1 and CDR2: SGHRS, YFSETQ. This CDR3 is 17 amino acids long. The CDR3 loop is CASSPGGTSSFTGELFF. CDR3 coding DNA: TGCGCCAGCAGCCCAGGGGGGACTAGTTCCTTCACCGGGGAGCTGTTTTTT.

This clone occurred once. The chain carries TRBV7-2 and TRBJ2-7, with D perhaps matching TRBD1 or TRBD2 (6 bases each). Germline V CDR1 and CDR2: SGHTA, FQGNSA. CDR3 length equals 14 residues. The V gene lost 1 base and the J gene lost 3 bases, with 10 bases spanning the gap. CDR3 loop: CASSLGGGNYEQYF. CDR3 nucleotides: TGTGCCAGCAGCTTAGGAGGGGGGAACTACGAGCAGTACTTC.

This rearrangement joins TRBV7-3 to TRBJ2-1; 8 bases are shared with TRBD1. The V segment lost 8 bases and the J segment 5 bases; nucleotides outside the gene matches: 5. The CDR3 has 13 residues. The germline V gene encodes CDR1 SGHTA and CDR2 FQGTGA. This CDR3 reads CASGTGPNNEQFF. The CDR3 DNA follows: TGTGCCAGCGGGACAGGTCCAAACAATGAGCAGTTCTTC.

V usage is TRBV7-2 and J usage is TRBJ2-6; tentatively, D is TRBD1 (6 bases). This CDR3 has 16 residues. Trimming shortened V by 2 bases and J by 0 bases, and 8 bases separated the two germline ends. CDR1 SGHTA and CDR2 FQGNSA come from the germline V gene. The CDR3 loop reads CASSLRGGSGANVLTF. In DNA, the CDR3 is TGTGCCAGCAGCTTAAGAGGGGGCTCTGGGGCCAACGTCCTGACTTTC.

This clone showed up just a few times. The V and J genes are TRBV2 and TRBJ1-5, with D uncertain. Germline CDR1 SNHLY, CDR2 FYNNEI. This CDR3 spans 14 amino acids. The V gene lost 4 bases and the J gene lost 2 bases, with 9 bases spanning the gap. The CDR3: CASSGLQGNQPQHF. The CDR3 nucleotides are TGTGCCAGCAGTGGACTTCAAGGCAATCAGCCCCAGCATTTT.

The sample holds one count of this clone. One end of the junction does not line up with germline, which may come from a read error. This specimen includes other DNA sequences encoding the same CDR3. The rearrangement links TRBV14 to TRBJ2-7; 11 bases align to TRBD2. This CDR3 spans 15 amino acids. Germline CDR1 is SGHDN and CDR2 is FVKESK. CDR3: CASSQFASGRQEQYF. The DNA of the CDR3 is TGTGCTAGCAGCCAATTTGCTAGCGGGAGGCAAGAGCAGTACTTC.

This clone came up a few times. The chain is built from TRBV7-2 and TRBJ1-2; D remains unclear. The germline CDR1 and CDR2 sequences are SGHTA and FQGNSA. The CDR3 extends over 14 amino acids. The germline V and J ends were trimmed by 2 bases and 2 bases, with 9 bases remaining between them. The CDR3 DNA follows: TGTGCCAGCAGCTTAAGACCTGCGAACTATGGCTACACCTTC. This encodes CASSLRPANYGYTF.

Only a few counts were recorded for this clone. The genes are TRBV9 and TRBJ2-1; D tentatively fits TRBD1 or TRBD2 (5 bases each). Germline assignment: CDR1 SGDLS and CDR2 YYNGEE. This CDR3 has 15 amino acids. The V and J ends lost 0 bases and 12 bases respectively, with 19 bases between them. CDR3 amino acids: CASSVAGTPSGAQFF. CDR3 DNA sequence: TGTGCCAGCAGCGTAGCTGGGACCCCGAGTGGGGCGCAGTTCTTC.

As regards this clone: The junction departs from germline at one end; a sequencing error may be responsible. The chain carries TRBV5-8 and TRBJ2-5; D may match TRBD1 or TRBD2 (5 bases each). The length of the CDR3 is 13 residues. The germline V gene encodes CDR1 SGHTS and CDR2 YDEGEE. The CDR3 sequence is CASSLANGAPGDF. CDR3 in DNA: TGTGCCAGCAGCTTGGCGAACGGGGCGCCCGGGGACTTC.

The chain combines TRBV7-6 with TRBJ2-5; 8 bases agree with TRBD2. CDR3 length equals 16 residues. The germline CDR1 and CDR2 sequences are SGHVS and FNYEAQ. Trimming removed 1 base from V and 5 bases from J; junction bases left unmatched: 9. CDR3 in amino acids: CASSLGTSGSRETQYF. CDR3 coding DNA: TGTGCCAGCAGCTTAGGTACCAGCGGGAGTCGTGAGACCCAGTACTTC.

CDR3 sequence: CASSEQDSGANVLTF. DNA for the CDR3: TGCGCCAGCAGTGAGCAGGACTCTGGGGCCAACGTCCTGACTTTC. The chain joins TRBV10-2 to TRBJ2-6; D is uncertain. CDR1 is WSHSY and CDR2 is SAAADI in the germline V gene. V lost 2 bases and J 0 bases, leaving 5 bases between the germline ends. The CDR3 runs 15 residues.

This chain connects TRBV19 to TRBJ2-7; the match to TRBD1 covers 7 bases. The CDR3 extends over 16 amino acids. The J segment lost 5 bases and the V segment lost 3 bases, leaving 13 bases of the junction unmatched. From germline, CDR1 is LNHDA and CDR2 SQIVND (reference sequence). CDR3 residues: CASSISAKGQYNEQYF. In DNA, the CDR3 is TGTGCCAGTAGTATTTCGGCCAAGGGACAGTACAACGAGCAGTACTTC.

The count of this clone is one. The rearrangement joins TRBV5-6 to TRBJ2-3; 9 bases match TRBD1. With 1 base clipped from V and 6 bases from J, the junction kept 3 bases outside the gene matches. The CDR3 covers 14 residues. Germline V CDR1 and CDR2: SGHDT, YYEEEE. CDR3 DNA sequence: TGTGCCAGCAGCTTGAACAGGGGGCTTGATACGCAGTATTTT. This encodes CASSLNRGLDTQYF.

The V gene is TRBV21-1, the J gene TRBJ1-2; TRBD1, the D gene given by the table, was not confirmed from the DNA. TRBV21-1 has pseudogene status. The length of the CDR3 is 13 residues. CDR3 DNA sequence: TGTGCCAGCGGTCGTCAGGGGGCGGGTGGCTACACCTTC. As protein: CASGRQGAGGYTF.

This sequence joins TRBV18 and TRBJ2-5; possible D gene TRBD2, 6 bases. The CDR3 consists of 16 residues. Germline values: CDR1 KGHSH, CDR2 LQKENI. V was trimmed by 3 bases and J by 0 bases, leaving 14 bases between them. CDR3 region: CASSPKTGENQETQYF. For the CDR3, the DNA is TGTGCCAGCTCACCGAAGACGGGAGAAAACCAAGAGACCCAGTACTTC.

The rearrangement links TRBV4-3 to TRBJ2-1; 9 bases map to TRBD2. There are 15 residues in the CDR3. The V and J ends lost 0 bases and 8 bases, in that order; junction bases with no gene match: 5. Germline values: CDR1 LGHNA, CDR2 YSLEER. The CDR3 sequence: CASSQEGLAFHEQFF. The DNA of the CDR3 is TGCGCCAGCAGCCAAGAAGGACTAGCGTTTCATGAGCAGTTCTTC.

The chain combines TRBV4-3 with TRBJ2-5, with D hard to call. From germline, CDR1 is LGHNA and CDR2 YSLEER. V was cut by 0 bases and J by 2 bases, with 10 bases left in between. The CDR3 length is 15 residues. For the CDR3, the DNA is TGCGCCAGCAGCCAAGATTCGGTAGGACAAGAGACCCAGTACTTC. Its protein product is CASSQDSVGQETQYF.

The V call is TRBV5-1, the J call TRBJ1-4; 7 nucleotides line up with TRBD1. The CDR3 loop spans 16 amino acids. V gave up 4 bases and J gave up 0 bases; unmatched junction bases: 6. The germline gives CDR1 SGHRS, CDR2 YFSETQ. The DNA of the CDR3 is TGCGCCAGCAGCAGAGGACAGGACGCAACTAATGAAAAACTGTTTTTT. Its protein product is CASSRGQDATNEKLFF.

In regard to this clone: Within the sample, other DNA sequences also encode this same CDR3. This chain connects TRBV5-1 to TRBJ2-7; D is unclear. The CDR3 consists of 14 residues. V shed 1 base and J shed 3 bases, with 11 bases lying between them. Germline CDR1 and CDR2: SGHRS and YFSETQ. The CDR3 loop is CASSLKADFYEQYF. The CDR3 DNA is TGCGCCAGCAGCTTGAAGGCAGACTTCTACGAGCAGTACTTC.

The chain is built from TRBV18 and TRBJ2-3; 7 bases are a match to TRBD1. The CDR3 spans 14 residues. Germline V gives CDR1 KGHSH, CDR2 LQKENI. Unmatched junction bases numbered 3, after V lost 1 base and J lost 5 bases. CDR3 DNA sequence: TGTGCCAGCTCACCACAAGACAGGGAAGATACGCAGTATTTT. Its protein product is CASSPQDREDTQYF.

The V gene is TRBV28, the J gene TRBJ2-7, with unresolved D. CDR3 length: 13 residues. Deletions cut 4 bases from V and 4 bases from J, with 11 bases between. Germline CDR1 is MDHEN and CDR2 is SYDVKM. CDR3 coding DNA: TGTGCCAGCAGTTCAACCCCCACTTACGAGCAGTACTTC. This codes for CASSSTPTYEQYF.

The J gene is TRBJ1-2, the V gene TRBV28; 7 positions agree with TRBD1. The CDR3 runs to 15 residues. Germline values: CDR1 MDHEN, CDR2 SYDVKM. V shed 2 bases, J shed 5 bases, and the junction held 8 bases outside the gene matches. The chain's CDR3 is CASSLSDRAPYGYTF. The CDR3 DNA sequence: TGTGCCAGCAGTTTAAGTGACAGGGCCCCTTATGGCTACACCTTC.

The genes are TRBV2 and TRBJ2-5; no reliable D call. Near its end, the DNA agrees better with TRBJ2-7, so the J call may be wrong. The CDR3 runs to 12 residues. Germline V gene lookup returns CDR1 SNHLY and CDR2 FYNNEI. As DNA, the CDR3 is TGTGCCAGTGGTCAGACCTCCTACGAGCAGTACTTC. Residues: CASGQTSYEQYF.

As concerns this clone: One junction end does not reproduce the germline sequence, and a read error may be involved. The CDR3 is CASRLLDTPWGTEAFF. DNA of the CDR3: TGTGCCAGCAGATTATTGGACACCCCCTGGGGCACTGAAGCTTTCTTT. The chain has TRBV27 and TRBJ1-1; D might be TRBD1 (5 bases). Germline V CDR1 and CDR2: MNHEY, SMNVEV (reference sequence). The CDR3 runs to 16 residues.

CDR3 nucleotide sequence: TGTGCCAGCAGTACCTGGGACGGCTCCTACAATGAGCAGTTCTTC. Its protein is CASSTWDGSYNEQFF. J is TRBJ2-1 and V is TRBV28; D is perhaps TRBD1 or TRBD2 (5 bases each). The CDR3 sequence is 15 residues long. The ends were cut back, 5 bases at V and 0 bases at J, with 11 bases in the middle. Germline assignment: CDR1 MDHEN and CDR2 SYDVKM.

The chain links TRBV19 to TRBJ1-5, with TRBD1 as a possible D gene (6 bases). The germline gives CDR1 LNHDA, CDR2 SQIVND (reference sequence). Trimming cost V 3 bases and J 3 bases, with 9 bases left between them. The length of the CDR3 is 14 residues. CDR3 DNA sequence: TGTGCCAGTAGTATTTGGGACATCAATCAGCCCCAGCATTTT. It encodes CASSIWDINQPQHF. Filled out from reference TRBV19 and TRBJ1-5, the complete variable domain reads DGGITQSPKYLFRKEGQNVTLSCEQNLNHDAMYWYRQDPGQGLRLIYYSQIVNDFQKGDIAEGYSVSREKKESFPLTVTSAQKNPTAFYLCASSIWDINQPQHFGDGTRLSIL.

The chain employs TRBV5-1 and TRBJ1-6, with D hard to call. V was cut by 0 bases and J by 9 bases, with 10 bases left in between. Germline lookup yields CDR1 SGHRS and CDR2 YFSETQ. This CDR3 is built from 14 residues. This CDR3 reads CASSLVGYGSPLHF. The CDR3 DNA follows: TGCGCCAGCAGCTTGGTGGGCTACGGTTCACCCCTCCACTTT.

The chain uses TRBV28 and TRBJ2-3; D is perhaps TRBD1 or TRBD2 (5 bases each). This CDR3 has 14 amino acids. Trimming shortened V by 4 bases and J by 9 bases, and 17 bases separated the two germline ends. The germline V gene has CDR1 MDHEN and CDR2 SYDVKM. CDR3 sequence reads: CASSSPGTPRTQYF. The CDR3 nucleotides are TGTGCCAGCAGTTCGCCGGGGACCCCGAGGACGCAGTATTTT.

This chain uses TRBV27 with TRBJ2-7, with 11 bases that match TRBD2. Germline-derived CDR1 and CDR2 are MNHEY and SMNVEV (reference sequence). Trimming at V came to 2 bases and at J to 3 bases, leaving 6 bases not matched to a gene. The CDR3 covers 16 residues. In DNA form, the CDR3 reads TGTGCCAGCAGTTTAACCGCGGGACTAGCGGACTACGAGCAGTACTTC. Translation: CASSLTAGLADYEQYF.

The CDR3 DNA reads as TGTGCCAGTAGTAGATGGACTAAGGATACGCAGTATTTT. Translating gives CASSRWTKDTQYF. J is TRBJ2-3 and V is TRBV19; D possibly corresponds to TRBD2 (6 bases). The CDR3 covers 13 residues. CDR1 and CDR2 from the germline V gene are LNHDA and SQIVND (reference sequence). Trimming removed 4 bases from V and 6 bases from J, with 11 bases in between.

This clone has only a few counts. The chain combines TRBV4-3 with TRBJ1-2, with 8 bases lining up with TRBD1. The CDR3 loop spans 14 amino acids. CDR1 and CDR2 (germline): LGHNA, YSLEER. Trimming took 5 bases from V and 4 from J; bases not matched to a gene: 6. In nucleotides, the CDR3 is TGCGCCAGCAGCTACGACAGGGGTAGCTATGGCTACACCTTC. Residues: CASSYDRGSYGYTF.

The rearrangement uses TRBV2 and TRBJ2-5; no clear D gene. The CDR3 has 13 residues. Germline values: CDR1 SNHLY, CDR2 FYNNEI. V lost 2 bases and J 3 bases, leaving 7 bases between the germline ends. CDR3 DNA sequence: TGTGCCAGCAGTGAACGGCTCAAAGAGACCCAGTACTTC. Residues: CASSERLKETQYF.